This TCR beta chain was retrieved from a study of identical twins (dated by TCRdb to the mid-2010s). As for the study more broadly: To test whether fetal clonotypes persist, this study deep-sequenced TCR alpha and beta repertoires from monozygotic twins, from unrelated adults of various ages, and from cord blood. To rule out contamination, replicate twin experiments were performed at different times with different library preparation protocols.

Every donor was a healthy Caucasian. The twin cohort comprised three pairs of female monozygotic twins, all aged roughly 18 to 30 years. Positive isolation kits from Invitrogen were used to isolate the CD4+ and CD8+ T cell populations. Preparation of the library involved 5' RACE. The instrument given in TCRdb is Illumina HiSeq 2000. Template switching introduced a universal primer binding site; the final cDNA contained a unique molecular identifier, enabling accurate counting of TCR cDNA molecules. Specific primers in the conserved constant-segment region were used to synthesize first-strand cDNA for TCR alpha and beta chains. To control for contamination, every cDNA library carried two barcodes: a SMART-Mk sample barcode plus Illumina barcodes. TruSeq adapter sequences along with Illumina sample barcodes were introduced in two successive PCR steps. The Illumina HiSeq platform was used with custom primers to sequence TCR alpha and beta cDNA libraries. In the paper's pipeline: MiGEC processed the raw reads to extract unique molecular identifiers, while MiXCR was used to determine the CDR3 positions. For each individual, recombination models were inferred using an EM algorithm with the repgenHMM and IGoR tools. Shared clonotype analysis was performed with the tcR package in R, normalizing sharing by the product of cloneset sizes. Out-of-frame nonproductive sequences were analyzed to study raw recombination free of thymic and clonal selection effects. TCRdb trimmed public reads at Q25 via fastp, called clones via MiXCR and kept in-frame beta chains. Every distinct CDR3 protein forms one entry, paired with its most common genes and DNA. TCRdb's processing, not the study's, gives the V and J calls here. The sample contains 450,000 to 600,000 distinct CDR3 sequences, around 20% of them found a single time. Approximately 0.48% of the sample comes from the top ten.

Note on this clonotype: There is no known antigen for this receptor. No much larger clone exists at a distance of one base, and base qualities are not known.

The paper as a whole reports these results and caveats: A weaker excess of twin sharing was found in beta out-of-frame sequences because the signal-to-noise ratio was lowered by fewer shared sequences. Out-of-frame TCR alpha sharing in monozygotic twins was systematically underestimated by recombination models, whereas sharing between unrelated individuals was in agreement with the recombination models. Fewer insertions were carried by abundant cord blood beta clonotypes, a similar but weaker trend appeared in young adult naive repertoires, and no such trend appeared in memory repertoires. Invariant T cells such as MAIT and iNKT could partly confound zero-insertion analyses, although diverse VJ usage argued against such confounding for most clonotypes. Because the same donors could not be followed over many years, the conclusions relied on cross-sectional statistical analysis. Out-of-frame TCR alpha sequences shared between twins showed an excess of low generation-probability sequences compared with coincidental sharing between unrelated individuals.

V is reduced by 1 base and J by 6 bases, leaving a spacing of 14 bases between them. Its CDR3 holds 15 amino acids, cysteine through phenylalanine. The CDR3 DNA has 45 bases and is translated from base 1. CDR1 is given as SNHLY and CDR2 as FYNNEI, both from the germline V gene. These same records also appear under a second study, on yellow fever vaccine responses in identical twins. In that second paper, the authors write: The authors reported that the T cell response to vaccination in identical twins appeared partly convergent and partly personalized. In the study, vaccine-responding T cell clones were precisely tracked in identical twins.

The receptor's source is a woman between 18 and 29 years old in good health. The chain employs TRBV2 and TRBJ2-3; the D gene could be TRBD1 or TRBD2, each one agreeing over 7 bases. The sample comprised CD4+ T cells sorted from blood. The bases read TGTGCCAGCAGTGAAGAGGGAGGGGGCGTTGATACGCAGTATTTT. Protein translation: CASSEEGGGVDTQYF.